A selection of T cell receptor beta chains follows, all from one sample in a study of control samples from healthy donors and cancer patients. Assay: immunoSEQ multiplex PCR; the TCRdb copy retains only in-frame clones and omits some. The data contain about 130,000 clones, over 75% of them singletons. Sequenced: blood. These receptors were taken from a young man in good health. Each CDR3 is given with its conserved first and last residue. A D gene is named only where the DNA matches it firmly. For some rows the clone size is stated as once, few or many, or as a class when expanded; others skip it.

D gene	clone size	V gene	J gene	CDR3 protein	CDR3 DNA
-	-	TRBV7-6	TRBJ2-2	CASSPNRGEEVTGELFF	TGTGCCAGCAGCCCTAACAGAGGGGAGGAGGTCACCGGGGAGCTGTTTTTT
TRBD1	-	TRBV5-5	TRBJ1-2	CASSFQGANGYTF	TGTGCCAGCAGCTTCCAGGGGGCGAATGGCTACACCTTC
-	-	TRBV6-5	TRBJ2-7	CASSYGTGQSYEQYF	TGTGCCAGCAGTTACGGCACAGGACAAAGTTACGAGCAGTACTTC
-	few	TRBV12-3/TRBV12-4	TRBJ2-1	CASRLQGNEQFF	TGTGCCAGCAGACTACAGGGAAATGAGCAGTTCTTC
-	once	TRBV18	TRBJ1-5	CASSRGLDNQPQHF	TGTGCCAGCTCACGCGGGCTTGACAATCAGCCCCAGCATTTT
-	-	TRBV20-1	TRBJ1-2	CSARAVGYTF	TGCAGTGCTAGAGCGGTTGGCTACACCTTC
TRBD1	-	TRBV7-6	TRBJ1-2	CASSQDVEGQGLYGYTF	TGTGCCAGCAGCCAGGACGTGGAGGGACAGGGCCTATATGGCTACACCTTC
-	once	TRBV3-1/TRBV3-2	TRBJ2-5	CASSLLGGRGETQYF	TGTGCCAGCAGCCTCTTGGGGGGTCGAGGAGAGACCCAGTACTTC
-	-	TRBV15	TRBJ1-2	CATSRGSVDPALTYTF	TGTGCCACCAGCAGAGGGTCCGTCGACCCCGCTTTAACCTACACCTTC
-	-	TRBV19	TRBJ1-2	CASSIFNGYTF	TGTGCCAGTAGTATCTTCAATGGCTACACCTTC
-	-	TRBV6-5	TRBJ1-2	CASSYGPHYGYTF	TGTGCCAGCAGTTACGGACCCCACTATGGCTACACCTTC
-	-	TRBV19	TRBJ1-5	CASTGTFNQPQHF	TGTGCCAGTACAGGGACCTTCAATCAGCCCCAGCATTTT
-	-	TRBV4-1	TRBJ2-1	CASGPGTNYNEQFF	TGCGCCAGCGGACCCGGGACCAATTACAATGAGCAGTTCTTC
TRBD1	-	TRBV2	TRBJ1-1	CASRGRGRGVAEAFF	TGTGCCAGCAGGGGCAGGGGGCGAGGAGTCGCTGAAGCTTTCTTT
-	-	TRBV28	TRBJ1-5	CASSPDGLPQPQHF	TGTGCCAGCAGTCCGGACGGTTTACCCCAGCCCCAGCATTTT
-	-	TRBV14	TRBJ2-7	CASSQRIFQGTDEQYF	TGTGCCAGCAGCCAACGGATATTCCAGGGAACAGACGAGCAGTACTTC
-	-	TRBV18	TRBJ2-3	CASSPLRSSTDTQYF	TGTGCCAGCTCACCTTTGCGATCATCCACAGATACGCAGTATTTT
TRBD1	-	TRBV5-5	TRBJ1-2	CASSPRDSYGYTF	TGTGCCAGCAGCCCAAGGGACAGCTATGGCTACACCTTC
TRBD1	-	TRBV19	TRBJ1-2	CASSPTGGYGYTF	TGTGCCAGTAGTCCCACAGGGGGCTATGGCTACACCTTC
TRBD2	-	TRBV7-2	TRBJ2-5	CASSIGTSGETQYF	TGTGCCAGCAGTATAGGGACTAGCGGGGAGACCCAGTACTTC
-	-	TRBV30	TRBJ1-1	CAWTIGRGRAFF	TGTGCCTGGACTATAGGGAGGGGCCGGGCTTTCTTT
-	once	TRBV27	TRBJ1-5	CASSLDRRYNQPQHF	TGTGCCAGCAGTTTAGACAGGCGATACAATCAGCCCCAGCATTTT
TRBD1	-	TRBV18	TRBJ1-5	CASSPDREGQSAQHF	TGTGCCAGCTCACCAGACAGGGAGGGCCAATCAGCCCAGCATTTT
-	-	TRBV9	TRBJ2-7	CASSVWEGASEQYF	TGTGCCAGCAGCGTCTGGGAGGGGGCGAGCGAGCAGTACTTC
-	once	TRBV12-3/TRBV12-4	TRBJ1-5	CASSLLGNQPQHF	TGTGCCAGCAGTTTATTAGGTAATCAGCCCCAGCATTTT
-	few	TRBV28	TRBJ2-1	CASRRRPEQFF	TGTGCCAGCAGGAGAAGACCGGAGCAGTTCTTC
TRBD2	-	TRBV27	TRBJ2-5	CASSFIGGSDGTQYF	TGTGCCAGCAGTTTTATAGGCGGGAGTGACGGGACCCAGTACTTC
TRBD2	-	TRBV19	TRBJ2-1	CASRFATSGSAEQFF	TGTGCCAGTAGGTTCGCGACTAGCGGGAGTGCTGAGCAGTTCTTC
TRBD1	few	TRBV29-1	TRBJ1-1	CSADRELNTEAFF	TGCAGCGCCGACAGGGAGCTGAACACTGAAGCTTTCTTT